This T cell receptor (beta chain) was retrieved from a study of human T cells and chemical hapten exposure. Regarding time point: patch test 1, 2 weeks after DPC sensitization. Treatment described: therapeutic diphenylcyclopropenone sensitization with weekly scalp DPC. This clonotype occurred many times. TCRdb re-called the RACE reads with MiXCR, one entry per CDR3 protein. This sample has 300,000 to 400,000 distinct CDR3 sequences, with 5.5% to 8% found just once. Germline V gene data show CDR1 as SGHRS and CDR2 as YFSETQ. This CDR3 is 17 amino acids long. Trimming removed 3 bases from V and 5 bases from J; junction bases left unmatched: 10.

The origin of this receptor is a woman between 18 and 29 years old with alopecia areata. Some clones in this sample may be carry-over from other donors' samples. The J gene is TRBJ1-6, the V gene TRBV5-1; 8 bases agree with TRBD1. Source: whole blood, taken in connection with sensitization to the hapten diphenylcyclopropenone (DPC). The CDR3 spells CASSSQTGTGHNSPLHF. As DNA, the CDR3 is TGCGCCAGCAGCTCCCAAACCGGGACAGGACATAATTCACCCCTCCACTTT.